The 19 T cell receptor beta chains reported below all come from one sample, sequenced in a study of blood T cell repertoires in COVID-19. Profiling relied on immunoSEQ multiplex PCR, and the TCRdb table lists in-frame clones only, not all of them. The table lists approximately 290,000 clones, 80% to 90% of them singletons. Sequencing was done on a sample of peripheral blood. Receptor source: a man younger than 45 with acute or convalescent COVID-19.

This chain joins TRBV5-6 and TRBJ2-5; TRBD1 is a possible D gene (7 bases). This CDR3 comprises 17 residues. V shed 4 bases and J shed 0 bases, with 19 bases lying between them. Germline assignment: CDR1 SGHDT and CDR2 YYEEEE. CDR3 amino acids: CASSPLGGGDDQETQYF. The DNA for the CDR3 is TGTGCCAGCAGCCCCCTTGGAGGGGGCGACGACCAAGAGACCCAGTACTTC. Together with reference TRBV5-6 and TRBJ2-5, the CDR3 gives the full variable domain: DAGVTQSPTHLIKTRGQQVTLRCSPKSGHDTVSWYQQALGQGPQFIFQYYEEEERQRGNFPDRFSGHQFPNYSSELNVNALLLGDSALYLCASSPLGGGDDQETQYFGPGTRLLVL.

This clone was seen just once. The rearrangement links TRBV7-2 to TRBJ1-6, with 7 bases matching TRBD1. CDR3 length: 15 residues. V gave up 5 bases and J gave up 8 bases; unmatched junction bases: 9. CDR1 SGHTA and CDR2 FQGNSA come from the germline V gene. The CDR3 sequence: CASSKGQRGDSPLHF. In nucleotides, the CDR3 is TGTGCCAGCAGCAAGGGACAGCGAGGTGATTCACCCCTCCACTTT.

V is TRBV28 and J is TRBJ2-7; a possible D gene is TRBD2 (5 bases). This CDR3 comprises 14 residues. The germline gives CDR1 MDHEN, CDR2 SYDVKM. Trimming removed 6 bases from V and 2 bases from J, with 14 bases in between. CDR3 DNA sequence: TGTGCCAGCAGCACGGACGGGAATACCTACGAGCAGTACTTC. Protein product: CASSTDGNTYEQYF.

This clone appeared a single time. This sequence joins TRBV15 and TRBJ2-1; D is possibly TRBD2 (7 bases). The germline V and J ends were trimmed by 4 bases and 7 bases, with 17 bases remaining between them. Germline V lookup: CDR1 LNHNV, CDR2 YYDKDF (reference sequence). The CDR3 is made up of 15 amino acids. This CDR3 is CATSTGRGGGNEQFF. Here the CDR3 DNA reads TGTGCCACCAGCACCGGTAGGGGGGGTGGTAATGAGCAGTTCTTC. Using reference TRBV15 and TRBJ2-1 for the parts outside the CDR3, the full variable domain is DAMVIQNPRYQVTQFGKPVTLSCSQTLNHNVMYWYQQKSSQAPKLLFHYYDKDFNNEADTPDNFQSRRPNTSFCFLDIRSPGLGDTAMYLCATSTGRGGGNEQFFGPGTRLTVL.

The genes are TRBV7-9 and TRBJ2-7, with D perhaps TRBD1 (5 bases). Trimming shortened V by 1 base and J by 6 bases, and 13 bases separated the two germline ends. Germline assignment: CDR1 SEHNR and CDR2 FQNEAQ (reference sequence). This CDR3 has 14 residues. In DNA, the CDR3 is TGTGCCAGCAGCTTAGAGCTCGCTAGGGGCGAGCAGTACTTC. Amino acid sequence: CASSLELARGEQYF.

The chain employs TRBV15 and TRBJ2-5, with 7 nucleotides matching TRBD1. The J segment lost 5 bases and the V segment lost 4 bases, leaving 7 bases of the junction unmatched. The germline CDR1 and CDR2 sequences are LNHNV and YYDKDF (reference sequence). The CDR3 has 14 amino acids. This chain's CDR3 is CATSMTGMRETQYF. As DNA, the CDR3 is TGTGCCACCAGCATGACAGGGATGAGGGAGACCCAGTACTTC.

This clone was observed a single time. V and J are TRBV10-2 and TRBJ1-3, with D possibly being TRBD1 (5 bases). The CDR3 is 13 amino acids. V lost 9 bases, J lost 3 bases, and 12 bases lay in between. Per the germline V gene, CDR1 is WSHSY and CDR2 is SAAADI. The CDR3 protein is CASIREYGNTIYF. The CDR3 DNA reads TGCGCCAGTATCAGGGAATATGGAAACACCATATATTTT.

J is TRBJ1-1 and V is TRBV10-3; the match to TRBD1 covers 10 bases. CDR3 length equals 14 residues. Germline assignment: CDR1 ENHRY and CDR2 SYGVKD. The V segment lost 7 bases and the J segment 6 bases; nucleotides outside the gene matches: 8. As DNA, the CDR3 is TGTGCCATCACCAAGACAGGGGGCCGGGCTGAAGCTTTCTTT. It specifies CAITKTGGRAEAFF.

This rearrangement joins TRBV28 to TRBJ2-7, with 8 bases lining up with TRBD2. This CDR3 region has 15 residues. Looked up from germline, CDR1 is MDHEN and CDR2 is SYDVKM. The ends lost 5 bases at V and 5 bases at J; junction bases unmatched: 11. CDR3 nucleotides: TGTGCCAGCAGTCCCAAAGCGGGGGTCGGCCACGAGCAGTACTTC. Translated: CASSPKAGVGHEQYF.

The chain is built from TRBV7-9 and TRBJ2-1, with D possibly matching TRBD2 (5 bases). The V end lost 5 bases, the J end lost 5 bases, and 22 bases lay between the germline ends. Germline lookup yields CDR1 SEHNR and CDR2 FQNEAQ (reference sequence). The CDR3 sequence is 17 residues long. This CDR3 is CASSPLTFASGDNEQFF. CDR3 nucleotide sequence: TGTGCCAGCAGCCCGCTGACATTTGCGTCCGGGGACAATGAGCAGTTCTTC.

This clone was counted between two and nine times. The chain joins TRBV4-1 to TRBJ2-3, with 9 bases identical to TRBD2. Germline lookup yields CDR1 MGHRA and CDR2 YSYEKL. With V trimmed by 3 bases and J by 6 bases, 10 bases remained unmatched. The CDR3 loop spans 16 amino acids. The DNA of the CDR3 is TGCGCCAGCAGCCAGGGGGAAGCGGGGGGCAGGGATACGCAGTATTTT. It translates to CASSQGEAGGRDTQYF.

The chain couples TRBV7-2 to TRBJ1-6; perhaps TRBD1 as D (5 bases). Trimming left V 5 bases short and J 10 bases short, with 12 bases between. CDR1 and CDR2 from the germline V gene are SGHTA and FQGNSA. The CDR3 loop spans 13 amino acids. The CDR3 nucleotides are TGTGCCAGCAGCCGGAGGGGAGGCTCACCCCTCCACTTT. Translated: CASSRRGGSPLHF. The full variable domain, completed using reference TRBV7-2 and TRBJ1-6, is GAGVSQSPSNKVTEKGKDVELRCDPISGHTALYWYRQSLGQGLEFLIYFQGNSAPDKSGLPSDRFSAERTGGSVSTLTIQRTQQEDSAVYLCASSRRGGSPLHFGNGTRLTVT.

The V and J genes are TRBV7-4 and TRBJ2-7; 8 nucleotides align to TRBD1. This CDR3 has 15 residues. Germline V lookup: CDR1 SGHVT, CDR2 SQSDAQ. V trimming: 4 bases; J trimming: 2 bases; junction bases outside the gene matches: 7. In DNA form, the CDR3 reads TGTGCCAGCAGCTCTGACAGGGGAATCCCCTACGAGCAGTACTTC. Its protein is CASSSDRGIPYEQYF.

The V gene is TRBV6-8, the J gene TRBJ1-2; D may be TRBD1 (6 bases). Germline V gene lookup returns CDR1 MNHGY and CDR2 SAAAGT. V was trimmed by 4 bases and J by 4 bases, leaving 13 bases between them. The CDR3 consists of 14 residues. The CDR3 loop reads CASSWSGAVYGYTF. The CDR3 coding sequence is TGTGCCAGCAGTTGGTCAGGGGCGGTCTATGGCTACACCTTC.

This clone was seen more than once but under ten times. The rearrangement links TRBV2 to TRBJ2-2; 9 bases map to TRBD1. Germline trimming cut 8 bases from V and 1 base from J; bases unmatched to any gene: 8. The CDR3 contains 16 residues. The germline gives CDR1 SNHLY, CDR2 FYNNEI. The CDR3 reads CASRPGTGMNTGELFF. Here the CDR3 DNA reads TGTGCCAGCCGTCCCGGGACAGGGATGAACACCGGGGAGCTGTTTTTT.

This chain joins TRBV29-1 and TRBJ1-2; a possible D gene is TRBD1 (6 bases). The CDR3 runs to 13 residues. The germline V gene has CDR1 SQVTM and CDR2 ANQGSEA. Trimming cost V 6 bases and J 5 bases, with 16 bases left between them. The CDR3 loop reads CSVGFSQGYGYTF. Here the CDR3 DNA reads TGCAGCGTGGGCTTTTCACAGGGTTATGGCTACACCTTC.

The chain carries TRBV23-1 and TRBJ1-2, with 10 bases lining up with TRBD1. TRBV23-1 is recorded as an ORF, its role being uncertain. The CDR3 runs 15 residues. Unmatched junction bases numbered 3, after V lost 0 bases and J lost 5 bases. The CDR3 sequence: CASSQSGQGGYGYTF. Here the CDR3 DNA reads TGCGCCAGCAGTCAATCAGGACAGGGGGGGTATGGCTACACCTTC.

This rearrangement joins TRBV28 to TRBJ1-5; D perhaps matches TRBD1 (6 bases). This CDR3 has 12 amino acids. Trimming took off 11 bases at V and 5 bases at J, with 13 bases between the two ends. CDR1 is MDHEN, CDR2 SYDVKM, per germline. CDR3 protein: CAHRGGDQPQHF. The CDR3, as DNA: TGTGCCCATCGGGGGGGCGATCAGCCCCAGCATTTT.

V and J are TRBV28 and TRBJ2-7, with 8 bases fitting TRBD2. CDR1 MDHEN and CDR2 SYDVKM come from the germline V gene. The CDR3 sequence is 15 residues long. V was clipped by 4 bases and J by 0 bases; unmatched bases: 5. The CDR3 is CASSWRGASSYEQYF. CDR3 DNA: TGTGCCAGCAGTTGGCGGGGGGCGAGCTCCTACGAGCAGTACTTC.